Included here is one T cell receptor (beta chain) sequence, with context. What it binds is unknown. 13 Jbeta primers and 60 Vbeta primers were used for the PCR. Only in-frame clones appear in the TCRdb table, and some are missing; sequencing was by immunoSEQ multiplex PCR. The data show about 97,000 clones, 65% to 85% seen once. The sample belongs to a study of cytomegalovirus exposure and HLA in healthy donors. Findings of the study overall: Reportedly, diagnosis of cytomegalovirus status by the classifier showed high specificity and sensitivity. As confirmed in vitro, three CMV-associated chains were specific for CMV antigens.

The TCR comes from a man aged 35 to 55 in good health and CMV-seropositive. Sequencing was done on a sample of PBMCs.

The CDR3 nucleotides read TGCGCCAGCAGCTTGGCGGGCAGGGCGAACACTGAAGCTTTCTTT. Translating it yields CASSLAGRANTEAFF. The V and J genes are TRBV5-1 and TRBJ1-1; TRBD1 might be the D (5 bases). This CDR3 region has 15 residues. Trimming left V 0 bases short and J 1 base short, with 10 bases between. Germline loops: CDR1 SGHRS, CDR2 YFSETQ.